Included here is one TCR beta chain sequence, with context. These data belong to a study of T cell changes during pregnancy in multiple sclerosis. The protocol was immunoSEQ multiplex PCR, while the TCRdb copy is restricted to in-frame clones and leaves out a portion. The repertoire holds roughly 80,000 clones, with about 90% as singletons. Source: peripheral blood, taken before pregnancy. The receptor's source is a female donor with multiple sclerosis, enrolled in a pregnancy study.

The CDR3 loop is CASSYDGTGALPEAFF. The CDR3 DNA reads as TGTGCCAGCAGCTATGATGGGACAGGGGCTTTACCCGAAGCTTTCTTT. The chain couples TRBV7-9 to TRBJ1-1; 10 bases are shared with TRBD1. Germline assignment: CDR1 SEHNR and CDR2 FQNEAQ (reference sequence). The CDR3 totals 16 residues. The V and J ends lost 4 bases and 8 bases, in that order; junction bases with no gene match: 13.